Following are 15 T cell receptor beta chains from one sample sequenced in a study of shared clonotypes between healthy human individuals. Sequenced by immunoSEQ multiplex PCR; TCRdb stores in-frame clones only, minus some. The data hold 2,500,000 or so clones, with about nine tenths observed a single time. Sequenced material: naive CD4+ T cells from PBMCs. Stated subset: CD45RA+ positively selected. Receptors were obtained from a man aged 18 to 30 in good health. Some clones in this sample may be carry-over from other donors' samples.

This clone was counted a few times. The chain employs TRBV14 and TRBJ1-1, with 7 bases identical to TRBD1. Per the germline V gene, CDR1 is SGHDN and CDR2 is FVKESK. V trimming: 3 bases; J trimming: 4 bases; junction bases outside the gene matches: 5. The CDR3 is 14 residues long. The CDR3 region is CASSQVNRGTEAFF. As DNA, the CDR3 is TGTGCCAGCAGCCAGGTTAACAGGGGCACTGAAGCTTTCTTT.

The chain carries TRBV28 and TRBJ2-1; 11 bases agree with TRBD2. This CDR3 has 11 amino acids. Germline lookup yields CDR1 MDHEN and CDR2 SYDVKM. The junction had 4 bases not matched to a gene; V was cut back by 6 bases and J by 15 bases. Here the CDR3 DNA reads TGTGCCAGCAGCTCCGGGACTAGCGGGTTCTTC. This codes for CASSSGTSGFF.

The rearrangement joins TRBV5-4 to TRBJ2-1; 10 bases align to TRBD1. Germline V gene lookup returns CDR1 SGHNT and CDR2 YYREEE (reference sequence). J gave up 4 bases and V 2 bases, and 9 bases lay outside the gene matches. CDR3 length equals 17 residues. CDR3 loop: CASSLTRQGAVYNEQFF. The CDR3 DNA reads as TGTGCCAGCAGCTTAACCCGACAGGGGGCGGTTTACAATGAGCAGTTCTTC.

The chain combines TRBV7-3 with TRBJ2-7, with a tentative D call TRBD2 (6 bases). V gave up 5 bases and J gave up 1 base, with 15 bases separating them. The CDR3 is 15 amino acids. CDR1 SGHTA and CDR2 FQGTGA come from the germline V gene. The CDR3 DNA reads TGTGCCAGCAGCCCACTCCTAGCGCCATCCTACGAGCAGTACTTC. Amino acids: CASSPLLAPSYEQYF.

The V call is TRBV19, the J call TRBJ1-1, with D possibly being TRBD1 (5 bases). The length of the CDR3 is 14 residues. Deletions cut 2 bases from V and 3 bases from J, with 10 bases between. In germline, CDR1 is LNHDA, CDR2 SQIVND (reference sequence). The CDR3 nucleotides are TGTGCCAGTAGTATATACAGGAGGGACACTGAAGCTTTCTTT. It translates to CASSIYRRDTEAFF.

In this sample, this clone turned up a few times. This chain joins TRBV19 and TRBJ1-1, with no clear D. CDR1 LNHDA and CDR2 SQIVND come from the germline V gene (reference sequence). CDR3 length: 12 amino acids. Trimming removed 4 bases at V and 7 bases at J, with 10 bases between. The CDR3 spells CASSTPGGEAFF. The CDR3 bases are TGTGCCAGTAGTACCCCGGGAGGTGAAGCTTTCTTT.

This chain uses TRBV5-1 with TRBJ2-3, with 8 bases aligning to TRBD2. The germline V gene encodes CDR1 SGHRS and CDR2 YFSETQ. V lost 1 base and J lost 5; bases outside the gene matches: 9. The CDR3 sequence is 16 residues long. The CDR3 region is CASSLSAGGMGDTQYF. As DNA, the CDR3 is TGCGCCAGCAGCTTGTCGGCGGGAGGAATGGGAGATACGCAGTATTTT.

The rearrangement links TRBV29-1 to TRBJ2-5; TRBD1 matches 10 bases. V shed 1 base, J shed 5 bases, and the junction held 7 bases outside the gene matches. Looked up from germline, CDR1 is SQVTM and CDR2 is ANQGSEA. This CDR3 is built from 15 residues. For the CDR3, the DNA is TGCAGCGTTGAAGGGACAGGGGGGATTATTGAGACCCAGTACTTC. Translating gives CSVEGTGGIIETQYF.

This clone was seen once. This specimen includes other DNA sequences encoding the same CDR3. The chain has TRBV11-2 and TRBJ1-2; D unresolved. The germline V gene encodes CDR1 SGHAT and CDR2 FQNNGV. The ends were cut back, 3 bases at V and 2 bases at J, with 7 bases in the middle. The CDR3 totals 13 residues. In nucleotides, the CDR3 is TGTGCCAGCAGCTTCGGCGGGAACTATGGCTACACCTTC. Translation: CASSFGGNYGYTF.

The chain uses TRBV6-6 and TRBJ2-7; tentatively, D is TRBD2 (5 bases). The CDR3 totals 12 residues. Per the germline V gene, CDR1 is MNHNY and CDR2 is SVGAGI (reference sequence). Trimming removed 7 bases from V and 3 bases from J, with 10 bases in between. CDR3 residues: CASNSGSYEQYF. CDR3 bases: TGTGCCAGCAACTCTGGGAGCTACGAGCAGTACTTC.

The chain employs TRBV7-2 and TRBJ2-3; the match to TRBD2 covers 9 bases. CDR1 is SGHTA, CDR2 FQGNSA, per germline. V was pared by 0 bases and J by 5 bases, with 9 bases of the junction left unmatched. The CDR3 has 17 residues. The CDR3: CASSLAGSGRWVDTQYF. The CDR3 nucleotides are TGTGCCAGCAGCTTAGCGGGAAGCGGGAGGTGGGTAGATACGCAGTATTTT.

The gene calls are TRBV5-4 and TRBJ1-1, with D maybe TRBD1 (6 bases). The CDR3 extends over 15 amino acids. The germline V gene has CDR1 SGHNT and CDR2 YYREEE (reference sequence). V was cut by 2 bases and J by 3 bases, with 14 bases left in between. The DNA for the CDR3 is TGTGCCAGCAGCTTCGGGGGGCTGGGGGACACTGAAGCTTTCTTT. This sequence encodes CASSFGGLGDTEAFF.

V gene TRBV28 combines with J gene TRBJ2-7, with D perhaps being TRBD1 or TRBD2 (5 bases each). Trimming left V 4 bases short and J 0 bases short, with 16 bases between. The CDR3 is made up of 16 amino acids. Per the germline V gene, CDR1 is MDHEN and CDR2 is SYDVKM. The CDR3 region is CASSSIRSGLSYEQYF. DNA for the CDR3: TGTGCCAGCAGTTCGATCCGCTCGGGGCTCTCCTACGAGCAGTACTTC.

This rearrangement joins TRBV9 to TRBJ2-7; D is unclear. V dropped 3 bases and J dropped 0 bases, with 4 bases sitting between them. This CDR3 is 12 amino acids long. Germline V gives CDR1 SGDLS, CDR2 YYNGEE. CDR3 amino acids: CASSGTSYEQYF. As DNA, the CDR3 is TGTGCCAGCAGCGGAACCTCCTACGAGCAGTACTTC.

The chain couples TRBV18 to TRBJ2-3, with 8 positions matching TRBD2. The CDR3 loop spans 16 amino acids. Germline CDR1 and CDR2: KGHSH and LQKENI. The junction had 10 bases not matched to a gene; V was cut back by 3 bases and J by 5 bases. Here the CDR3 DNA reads TGTGCCAGCTCACCCGGACTCAGCGGGAGTGGAGATACGCAGTATTTT. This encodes CASSPGLSGSGDTQYF. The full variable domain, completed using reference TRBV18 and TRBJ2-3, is NAGVMQNPRHLVRRRGQEARLRCSPMKGHSHVYWYRQLPEEGLKFMVYLQKENIIDESGMPKERFSAEFPKEGPSILRIQQVVRGDSAAYFCASSPGLSGSGDTQYFGPGTRLTVL.